Listed here is a single T cell receptor beta chain. Sequencing was performed with immunoSEQ multiplex PCR; in TCRdb, only in-frame clones are kept and a portion is missing. The sample lists 53,000 or so clones, roughly four fifths seen once, with more than 13% in the top ten. This entry is derived from a study of blood T cell repertoires in COVID-19. Study-level background: The United States, Italy and Spain were the sources of the acute and convalescent COVID-19 samples.

From germline, CDR1 is MDHEN and CDR2 SYDVKM. V was cut by 6 bases and J by 4 bases, with 19 bases left in between. The CDR3 length is 16 residues. Sequenced sample: peripheral blood. This receptor was obtained from a human donor in a cohort sampled during active COVID-19. The chain carries TRBV28 and TRBJ1-3; TRBD1 might be the D (6 bases). In DNA, the CDR3 is TGTGCCAGCAGCCACGATCACAGGGTATCCGGAAACACCATATATTTT. Encoded protein: CASSHDHRVSGNTIYF.